A selection of T cell receptor beta chains follows, all from one sample in a study of T cell responses to AZD1222 COVID-19 vaccine. TCRdb keeps only in-frame clones here, not all; method: immunoSEQ multiplex PCR. The data show 85,000 to 100,000 clones, with 85% to 90% seen just once and roughly 4% held by the top ten. Specimen: peripheral blood, collected on day 0 of AZD1222 vaccination. These receptors all stem from an adult in good health. The CDR3 runs from the conserved cysteine through the conserved F or W. The order of the fields is CDR3 protein, CDR3 DNA, V gene, clone size, D gene, J gene. The D gene is left open where the match is weak. Expanded clones get a size class; other rows say once, few or many, or leave the size out.

cdr3_aa: CASSPGTPYFSGNTIYF
cdr3_nt: TGTGCCAGCAGCCCGGGGACGCCTTACTTTTCTGGAAACACCATATATTTT
v_call: TRBV7-6
clone_size: .
d_call: .
j_call: TRBJ1-3

cdr3_aa: CASSQGAGQGPYGYTF
cdr3_nt: TGTGCCAGCAGCCAAGGTGCTGGACAGGGGCCCTATGGCTACACCTTC
v_call: TRBV4-2
clone_size: .
d_call: TRBD1
j_call: TRBJ1-2

cdr3_aa: CASGATTGRTF
cdr3_nt: TGTGCCAGCGGGGCCACGACAGGGCGGACCTTC
v_call: TRBV27
clone_size: .
d_call: TRBD1
j_call: TRBJ1-2

cdr3_aa: CASSLVAGGLYEQYF
cdr3_nt: TGTGCCAGCAGCTTAGTGGCGGGGGGGCTCTACGAGCAGTACTTC
v_call: TRBV7-2
clone_size: few
d_call: TRBD2
j_call: TRBJ2-7

cdr3_aa: CASSTRPGSYNEQFF
cdr3_nt: TGTGCCAGCAGCACCCGGCCAGGTTCCTACAATGAGCAGTTCTTC
v_call: TRBV9
clone_size: .
d_call: .
j_call: TRBJ2-1

cdr3_aa: CASSFRDTEAFF
cdr3_nt: TGTGCCAGCTCTTTCCGGGACACTGAAGCTTTCTTT
v_call: TRBV18
clone_size: .
d_call: .
j_call: TRBJ1-1

cdr3_aa: CASRGNQPQHF
cdr3_nt: TGTGCCAGCAGAGGGAATCAGCCCCAGCATTTT
v_call: TRBV28
clone_size: few
d_call: .
j_call: TRBJ1-5

cdr3_aa: CATSPSGGAAFF
cdr3_nt: TGTGCCACCAGCCCATCGGGGGGAGCAGCTTTCTTT
v_call: TRBV15
clone_size: .
d_call: .
j_call: TRBJ1-1

cdr3_aa: CASSIDYGTGVFNGAFF
cdr3_nt: TGTGCCAGTAGTATAGATTATGGGACAGGTGTCTTTAACGGAGCTTTCTTT
v_call: TRBV19
clone_size: once
d_call: TRBD1
j_call: TRBJ1-1

cdr3_aa: CASSPHGPNTGELFF
cdr3_nt: TGTGCCAGCAGCCCACACGGACCGAACACCGGGGAGCTGTTTTTT
v_call: TRBV7-3
clone_size: .
d_call: .
j_call: TRBJ2-2

cdr3_aa: CASNNRQGQETQYF
cdr3_nt: TGTGCCAGCAACAATCGACAGGGTCAAGAGACCCAGTACTTC
v_call: TRBV19
clone_size: .
d_call: TRBD1
j_call: TRBJ2-5

cdr3_aa: CASSFQGASGGGNTIYF
cdr3_nt: TGTGCCAGCAGCTTCCAGGGGGCCTCCGGCGGGGGAAACACCATATATTTT
v_call: TRBV7-2
clone_size: .
d_call: TRBD1
j_call: TRBJ1-3

cdr3_aa: CASSYGTAYGYTF
cdr3_nt: TGTGCCAGTAGCTATGGGACTGCGTATGGCTACACCTTC
v_call: TRBV19
clone_size: .
d_call: .
j_call: TRBJ1-2

cdr3_aa: CASSSDGGAQPQHF
cdr3_nt: TGTGCCAGCAGCTCAGATGGGGGGGCCCAGCCCCAGCATTTT
v_call: TRBV7-9
clone_size: .
d_call: .
j_call: TRBJ1-5

cdr3_aa: CASMTREGVSGYTF
cdr3_nt: TGTGCCAGTATGACCAGGGAAGGGGTTTCTGGCTACACCTTC
v_call: TRBV19
clone_size: .
d_call: .
j_call: TRBJ1-2

cdr3_aa: CASSGRTGGVDEQYF
cdr3_nt: TGTGCCAGCAGCGGCCGGACAGGGGGAGTTGACGAGCAGTACTTC
v_call: TRBV7-8
clone_size: .
d_call: TRBD1
j_call: TRBJ2-7

cdr3_aa: CASSPENTDTQYF
cdr3_nt: TGTGCCAGCAGTCCCGAGAACACAGATACGCAGTATTTT
v_call: TRBV27
clone_size: .
d_call: .
j_call: TRBJ2-3

cdr3_aa: CSASEAGTIRGAGELFF
cdr3_nt: TGCAGTGCTAGTGAAGCGGGGACAATCAGGGGGGCCGGGGAGCTGTTTTTT
v_call: TRBV20-1
clone_size: .
d_call: .
j_call: TRBJ2-2

cdr3_aa: CASSPGLAVNTGELFF
cdr3_nt: TGTGCCAGCAGCCCCGGACTAGCGGTGAACACCGGGGAGCTGTTTTTT
v_call: TRBV7-6
clone_size: .
d_call: TRBD2
j_call: TRBJ2-2

cdr3_aa: CASRLNPTGDYGYTF
cdr3_nt: TGCGCCAGCAGACTAAACCCGACAGGGGACTATGGCTACACCTTC
v_call: TRBV5-1
clone_size: .
d_call: TRBD1
j_call: TRBJ1-2

cdr3_aa: CASSTRDSNQLQHF
cdr3_nt: TGTGCCAGTAGTACTAGGGACAGCAATCAGCTCCAGCATTTT
v_call: TRBV19
clone_size: .
d_call: TRBD1
j_call: TRBJ1-5

cdr3_aa: CASSTWEIYEQYF
cdr3_nt: TGTGCCAGCAGCACTTGGGAGATCTACGAGCAGTACTTC
v_call: TRBV21-1
clone_size: .
d_call: .
j_call: TRBJ2-7

cdr3_aa: CASSLTSGTGTGYTF
cdr3_nt: TGTGCCAGCAGTCTAACCTCCGGGACAGGGACTGGCTACACCTTC
v_call: TRBV28
clone_size: .
d_call: TRBD1
j_call: TRBJ1-2

cdr3_aa: CASSSGGQTTDTQYF
cdr3_nt: TGTGCCAGCAGCTCCGGGGGGCAAACCACAGATACGCAGTATTTT
v_call: TRBV7-2
clone_size: .
d_call: .
j_call: TRBJ2-3

cdr3_aa: CASSGRQGAVNYGYTF
cdr3_nt: TGTGCCAGCAGCGGAAGACAGGGAGCGGTCAACTATGGCTACACCTTC
v_call: TRBV5-6
clone_size: .
d_call: TRBD1
j_call: TRBJ1-2

cdr3_aa: CASSLYRGNNSPLHF
cdr3_nt: TGTGCCAGCAGCCTTTACAGGGGTAATAATTCACCCCTCCACTTT
v_call: TRBV6-6
clone_size: .
d_call: TRBD1
j_call: TRBJ1-6

cdr3_aa: CASSEAGGSYEQYF
cdr3_nt: TGTGCCAGCAGTGAGGCGGGGGGCTCCTACGAGCAGTACTTC
v_call: TRBV6-4
clone_size: .
d_call: TRBD2
j_call: TRBJ2-7

cdr3_aa: CASSEVGPSSYNSPLHF
cdr3_nt: TGTGCCAGCAGTGAAGTGGGCCCGAGCTCCTATAATTCACCCCTCCACTTT
v_call: TRBV6-1
clone_size: .
d_call: .
j_call: TRBJ1-6

cdr3_aa: CASSTGSYSGLGDEQFF
cdr3_nt: TGTGCCAGCAGCACCGGGAGCTATAGCGGCCTCGGGGATGAGCAGTTCTTC
v_call: TRBV6-2/TRBV6-3
clone_size: .
d_call: .
j_call: TRBJ2-1

cdr3_aa: CSVERQGINYGYTF
cdr3_nt: TGCAGCGTTGAGCGACAGGGGATTAACTATGGCTACACCTTC
v_call: TRBV29-1
clone_size: .
d_call: TRBD1
j_call: TRBJ1-2

cdr3_aa: CASSDSKDRGDTYEQYF
cdr3_nt: TGTGCCAGCAGTGACTCTAAGGACAGGGGCGACACCTACGAGCAGTACTTC
v_call: TRBV6-4
clone_size: .
d_call: TRBD1
j_call: TRBJ2-7

cdr3_aa: CSVRVGYTEAFF
cdr3_nt: TGCAGCGTTCGCGTAGGCTACACTGAAGCTTTCTTT
v_call: TRBV29-1
clone_size: .
d_call: .
j_call: TRBJ1-1

cdr3_aa: CASSKVRQKGYTF
cdr3_nt: TGTGCCAGCAGCAAAGTAAGACAGAAAGGCTACACCTTC
v_call: TRBV21-1
clone_size: .
d_call: .
j_call: TRBJ1-2

cdr3_aa: CASSQRDGGYNEQFF
cdr3_nt: TGCGCCAGCAGCCAACGGGACGGCGGCTACAATGAGCAGTTCTTC
v_call: TRBV4-1
clone_size: .
d_call: .
j_call: TRBJ2-1

cdr3_aa: CASSVDGGRGQPQHF
cdr3_nt: TGTGCCAGCAGCGTAGATGGGGGGCGCGGTCAGCCCCAGCATTTT
v_call: TRBV9
clone_size: .
d_call: .
j_call: TRBJ1-5

cdr3_aa: CASSQDSVADYGYTF
cdr3_nt: TGCGCCAGCAGCCAAGATTCGGTTGCGGACTATGGCTACACCTTC
v_call: TRBV4-3
clone_size: .
d_call: .
j_call: TRBJ1-2

cdr3_aa: CASSQGTGGWQPQHF
cdr3_nt: TGTGCCAGCAGCCAAGGGACAGGGGGCTGGCAGCCCCAGCATTTT
v_call: TRBV3-1/TRBV3-2
clone_size: many
d_call: TRBD1
j_call: TRBJ1-5

cdr3_aa: CSAWDGDTEAFF
cdr3_nt: TGCAGCGCCTGGGACGGAGACACTGAAGCTTTCTTT
v_call: TRBV29-1
clone_size: .
d_call: .
j_call: TRBJ1-1

cdr3_aa: CATGEGEQYF
cdr3_nt: TGTGCCACCGGGGAGGGAGAGCAGTACTTC
v_call: TRBV10-3
clone_size: .
d_call: TRBD2
j_call: TRBJ2-7

cdr3_aa: CASSIRDVTFRYTF
cdr3_nt: TGTGCCAGCAGCATCCGGGACGTTACCTTCCGCTACACCTTC
v_call: TRBV28
clone_size: .
d_call: .
j_call: TRBJ1-2

cdr3_aa: CASRGTGNTGELFF
cdr3_nt: TGCGCCAGCAGGGGGACGGGCAACACCGGGGAGCTGTTTTTT
v_call: TRBV5-1
clone_size: .
d_call: .
j_call: TRBJ2-2